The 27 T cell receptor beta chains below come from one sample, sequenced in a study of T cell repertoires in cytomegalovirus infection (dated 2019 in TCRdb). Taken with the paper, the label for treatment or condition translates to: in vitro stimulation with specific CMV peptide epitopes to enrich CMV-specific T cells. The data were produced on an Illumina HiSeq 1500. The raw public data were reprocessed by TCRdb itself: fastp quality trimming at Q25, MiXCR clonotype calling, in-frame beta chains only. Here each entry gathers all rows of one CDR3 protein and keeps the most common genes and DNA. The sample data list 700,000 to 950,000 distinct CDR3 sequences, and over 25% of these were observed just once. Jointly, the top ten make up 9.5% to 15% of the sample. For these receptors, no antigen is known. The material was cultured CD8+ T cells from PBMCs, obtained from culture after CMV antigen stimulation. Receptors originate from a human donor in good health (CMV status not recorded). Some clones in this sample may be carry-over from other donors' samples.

The CDR3 region has the DNA TGTGCCGGTTCAGATAACACTGAAGCTTTCTTT. Residues: CAGSDNTEAFF. The chain carries TRBV2 and TRBJ1-1, with D unclear. CDR1 and CDR2 from the germline V gene are SNHLY and FYNNEI. The CDR3 consists of 11 residues. Trimming pared 11 bases from V and 2 bases from J, leaving 9 bases between. The whole variable domain, filled in from reference TRBV2 and TRBJ1-1, reads EPEVTQTPSHQVTQMGQEVILRCVPISNHLYFYWYRQILGQKVEFLVSFYNNEISEKSEIFDDQFSVERPDGSNFTLKIRSTKLEDSAMYFCAGSDNTEAFFGQGTRLTVV.

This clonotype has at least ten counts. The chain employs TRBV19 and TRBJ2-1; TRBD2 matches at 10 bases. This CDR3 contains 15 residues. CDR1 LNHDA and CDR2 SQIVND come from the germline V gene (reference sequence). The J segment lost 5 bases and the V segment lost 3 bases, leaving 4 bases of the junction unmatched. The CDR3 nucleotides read TGTGCCAGTAGTATTAAGCGGGGGGGGAACAATGAGCAGTTCTTC. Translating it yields CASSIKRGGNNEQFF.

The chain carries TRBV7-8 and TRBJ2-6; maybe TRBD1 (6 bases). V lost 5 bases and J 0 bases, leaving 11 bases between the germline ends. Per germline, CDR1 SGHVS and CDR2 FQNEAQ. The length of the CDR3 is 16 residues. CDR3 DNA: TGTGCCAGCAGCCCGGACAGATACTCTGGGGCCAACGTCCTGACTTTC. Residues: CASSPDRYSGANVLTF.

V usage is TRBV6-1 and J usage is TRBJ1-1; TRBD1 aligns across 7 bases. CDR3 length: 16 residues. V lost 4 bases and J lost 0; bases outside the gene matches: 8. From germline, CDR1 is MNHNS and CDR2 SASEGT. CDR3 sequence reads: CASSGRDRYMNTEAFF. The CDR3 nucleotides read TGTGCCAGCAGTGGCCGGGACAGATATATGAACACTGAAGCTTTCTTT.

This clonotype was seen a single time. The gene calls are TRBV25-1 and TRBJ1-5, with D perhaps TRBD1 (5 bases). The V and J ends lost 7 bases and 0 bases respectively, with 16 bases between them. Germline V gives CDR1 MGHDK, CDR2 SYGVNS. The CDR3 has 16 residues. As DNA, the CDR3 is TGTGCCAGCACTACCGTAGGGGAGACTAGCAATCAGCCCCAGCATTTT. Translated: CASTTVGETSNQPQHF.

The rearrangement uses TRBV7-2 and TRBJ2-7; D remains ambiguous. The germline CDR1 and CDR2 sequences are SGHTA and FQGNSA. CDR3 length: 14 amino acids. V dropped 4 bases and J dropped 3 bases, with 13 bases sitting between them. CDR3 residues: CASSSSWLDYEQYF. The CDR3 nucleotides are TGTGCCAGCAGCTCCTCCTGGCTGGACTACGAGCAGTACTTC.

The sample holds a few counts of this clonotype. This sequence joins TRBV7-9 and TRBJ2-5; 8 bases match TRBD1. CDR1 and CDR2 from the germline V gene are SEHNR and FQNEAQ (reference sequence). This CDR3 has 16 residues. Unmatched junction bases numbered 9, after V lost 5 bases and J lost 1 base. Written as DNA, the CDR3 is TGTGCCAGCAGCCCACCCGGGACAGGAATCCAAGAGACCCAGTACTTC. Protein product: CASSPPGTGIQETQYF.

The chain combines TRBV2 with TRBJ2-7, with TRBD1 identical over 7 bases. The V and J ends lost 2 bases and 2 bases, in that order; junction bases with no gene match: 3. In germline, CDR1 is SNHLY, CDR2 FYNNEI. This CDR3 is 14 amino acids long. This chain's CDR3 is CASSETGQAYEQYV. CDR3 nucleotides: TGTGCCAGCAGTGAAACCGGACAGGCCTACGAGCAGTACGTC.

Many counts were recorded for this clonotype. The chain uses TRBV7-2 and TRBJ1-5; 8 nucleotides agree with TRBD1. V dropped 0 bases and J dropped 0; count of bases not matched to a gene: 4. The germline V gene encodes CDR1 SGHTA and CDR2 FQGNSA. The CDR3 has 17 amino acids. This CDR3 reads CASSLARTGYSNQPQHF. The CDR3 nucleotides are TGTGCCAGCAGCTTAGCGAGGACAGGGTATAGCAATCAGCCCCAGCATTTT.

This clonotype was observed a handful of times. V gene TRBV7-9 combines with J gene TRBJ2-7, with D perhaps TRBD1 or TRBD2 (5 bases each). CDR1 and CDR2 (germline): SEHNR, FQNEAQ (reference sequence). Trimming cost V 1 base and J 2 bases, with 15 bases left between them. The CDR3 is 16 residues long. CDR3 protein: CASSLDPGLGPYEQYV. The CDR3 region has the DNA TGTGCCAGCAGCTTAGACCCGGGGTTGGGACCCTACGAGCAGTACGTC.

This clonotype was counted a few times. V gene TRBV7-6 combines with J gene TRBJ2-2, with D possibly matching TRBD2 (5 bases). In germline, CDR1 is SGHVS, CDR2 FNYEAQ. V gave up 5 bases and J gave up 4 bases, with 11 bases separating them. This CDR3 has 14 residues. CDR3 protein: CASSPGEGTGELFF. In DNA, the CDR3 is TGTGCCAGCAGCCCTGGAGAGGGCACCGGGGAGCTGTTTTTT.

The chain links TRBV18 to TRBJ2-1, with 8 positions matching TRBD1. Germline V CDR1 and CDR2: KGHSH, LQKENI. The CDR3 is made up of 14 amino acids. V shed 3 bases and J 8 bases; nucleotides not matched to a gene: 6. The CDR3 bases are TGTGCCAGCTCACCCGGACAGGGTAATTATGAGCAGTTCTTC. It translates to CASSPGQGNYEQFF.

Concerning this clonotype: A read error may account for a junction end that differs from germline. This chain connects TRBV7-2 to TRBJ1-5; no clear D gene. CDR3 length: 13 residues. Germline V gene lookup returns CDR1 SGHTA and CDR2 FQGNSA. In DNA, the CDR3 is TGTGCCAACAGCTTGTATAGCAATCAGCCCCAGCATTTT. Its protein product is CANSLYSNQPQHF.

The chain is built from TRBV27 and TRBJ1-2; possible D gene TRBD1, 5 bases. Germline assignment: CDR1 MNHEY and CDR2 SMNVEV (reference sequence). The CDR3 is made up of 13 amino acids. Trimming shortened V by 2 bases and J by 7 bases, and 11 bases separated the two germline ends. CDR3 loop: CASSLIGEVGYTF. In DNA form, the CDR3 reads TGTGCCAGCAGTTTAATAGGGGAGGTTGGCTACACCTTC.

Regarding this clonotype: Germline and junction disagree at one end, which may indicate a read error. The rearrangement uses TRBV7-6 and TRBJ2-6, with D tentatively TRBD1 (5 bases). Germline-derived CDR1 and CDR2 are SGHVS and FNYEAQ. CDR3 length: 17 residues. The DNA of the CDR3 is TGTGCCAGCAGCTTAGCGCTAGATTTCTCTGGGGCCAACGTCCTGGCTTTC. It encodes CASSLALDFSGANVLAF.

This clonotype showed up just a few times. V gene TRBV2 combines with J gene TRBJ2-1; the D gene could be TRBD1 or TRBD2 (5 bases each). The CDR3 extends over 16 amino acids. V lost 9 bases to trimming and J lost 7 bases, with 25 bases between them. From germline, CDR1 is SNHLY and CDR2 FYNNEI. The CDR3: CARRHGRESLENEQFF. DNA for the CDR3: TGTGCCAGACGCCACGGCAGGGAGTCCTTGGAGAATGAGCAGTTCTTC.

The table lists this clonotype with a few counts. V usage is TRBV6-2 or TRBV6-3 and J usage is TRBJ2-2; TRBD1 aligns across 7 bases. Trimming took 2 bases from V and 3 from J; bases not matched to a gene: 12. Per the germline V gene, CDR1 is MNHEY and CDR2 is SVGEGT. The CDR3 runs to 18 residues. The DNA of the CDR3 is TGTGCCAGCAGTTACGGTTCCCGGAGACAGGGTTACACCGGGGAGCTGTTTTTT. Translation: CASSYGSRRQGYTGELFF.

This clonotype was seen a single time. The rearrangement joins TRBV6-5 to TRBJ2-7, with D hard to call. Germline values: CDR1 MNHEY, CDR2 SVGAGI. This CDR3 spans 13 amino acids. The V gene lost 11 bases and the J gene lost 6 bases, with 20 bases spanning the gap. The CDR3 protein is CAASQAFNSEQYF. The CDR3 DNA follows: TGTGCCGCGTCCCAGGCCTTTAATAGCGAGCAGTACTTC.

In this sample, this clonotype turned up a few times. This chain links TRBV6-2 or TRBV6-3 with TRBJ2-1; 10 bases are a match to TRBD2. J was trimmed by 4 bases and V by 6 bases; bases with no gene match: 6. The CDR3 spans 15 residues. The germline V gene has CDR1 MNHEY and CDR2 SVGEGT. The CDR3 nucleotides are TGTGCCAGCAGGGATCTAGCGGGGGCTTACAATGAGCAGTTCTTC. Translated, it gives CASRDLAGAYNEQFF.

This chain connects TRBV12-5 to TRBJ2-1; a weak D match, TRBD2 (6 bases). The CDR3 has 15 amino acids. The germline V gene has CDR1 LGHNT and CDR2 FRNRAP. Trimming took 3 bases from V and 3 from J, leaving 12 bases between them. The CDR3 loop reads CASGFWGGNYNEQFF. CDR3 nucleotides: TGTGCTAGTGGTTTTTGGGGAGGTAACTACAATGAGCAGTTCTTC.

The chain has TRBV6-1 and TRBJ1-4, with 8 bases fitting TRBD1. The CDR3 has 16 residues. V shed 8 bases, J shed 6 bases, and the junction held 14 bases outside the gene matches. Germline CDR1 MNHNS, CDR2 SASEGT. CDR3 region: CASAIARGLLDEKLFF. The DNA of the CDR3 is TGTGCCAGCGCCATCGCCAGGGGGCTTTTGGATGAAAAACTGTTTTTT.

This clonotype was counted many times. CDR3 nucleotide sequence: TGTGCCAGCAGCCCGCACGGGTGGGACAGGGGAGAGTATGGCTACACCTTC. This encodes CASSPHGWDRGEYGYTF. The rearrangement links TRBV7-2 to TRBJ1-2; TRBD1 agrees at 10 bases. The V gene end was trimmed by 5 bases and the J gene end by 5 bases; junction bases not matched to a gene: 14. The CDR3 covers 17 residues. Germline V gene data show CDR1 as SGHTA and CDR2 as FQGNSA.

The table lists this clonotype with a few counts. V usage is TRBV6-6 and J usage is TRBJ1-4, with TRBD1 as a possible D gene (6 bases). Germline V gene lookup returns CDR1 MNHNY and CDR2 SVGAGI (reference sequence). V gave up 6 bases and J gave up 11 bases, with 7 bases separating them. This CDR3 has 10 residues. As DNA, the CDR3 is TGTGCCAGCAGAGGGGGGAAACTGTTTTTT. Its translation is CASRGGKLFF.

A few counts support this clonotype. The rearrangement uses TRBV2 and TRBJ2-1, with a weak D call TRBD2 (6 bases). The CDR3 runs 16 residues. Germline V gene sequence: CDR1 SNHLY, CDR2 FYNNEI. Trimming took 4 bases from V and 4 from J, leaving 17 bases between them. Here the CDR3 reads CASSGGPKGGYNEQFF. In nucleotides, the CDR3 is TGTGCCAGCAGTGGTGGGCCGAAAGGAGGGTACAATGAGCAGTTCTTC.

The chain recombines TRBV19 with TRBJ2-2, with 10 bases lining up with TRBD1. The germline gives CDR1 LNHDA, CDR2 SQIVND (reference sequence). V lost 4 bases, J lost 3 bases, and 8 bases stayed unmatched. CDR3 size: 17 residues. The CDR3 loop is CASSRPRDRGDTGELFF. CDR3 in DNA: TGTGCCAGTAGTAGACCCCGGGACAGGGGCGACACCGGGGAGCTGTTTTTT.

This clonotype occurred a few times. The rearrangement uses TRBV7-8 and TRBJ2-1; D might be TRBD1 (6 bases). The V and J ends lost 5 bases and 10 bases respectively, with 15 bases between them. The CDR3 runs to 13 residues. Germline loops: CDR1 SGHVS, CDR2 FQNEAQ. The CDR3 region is CASSQGHGFEQFF. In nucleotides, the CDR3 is TGTGCCAGCAGCCAGGGACATGGATTCGAGCAGTTCTTC.

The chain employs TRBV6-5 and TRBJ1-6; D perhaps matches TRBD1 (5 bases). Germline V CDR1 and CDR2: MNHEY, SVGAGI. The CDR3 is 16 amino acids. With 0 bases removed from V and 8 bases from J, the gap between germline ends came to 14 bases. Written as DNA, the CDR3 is TGTGCCAGCAGTTACTCGAGGGGACTCCCGGATTCACCCCTCCACTTT. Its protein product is CASSYSRGLPDSPLHF.